This TCR beta chain was recorded in a study of radiation and T cells in renal cell carcinoma. Method: immunoSEQ multiplex PCR; TCRdb's copy keeps in-frame clones and lacks some. The sample gives nearly 50,000 clones, around 83% of which show up once; about a third is in the top ten. Germline CDR1 and CDR2: SGDLS and YYNGEE. The CDR3 contains 13 residues. Trimming removed 1 base from V and 5 bases from J, with 6 bases in between. Indicated time point: baseline pretreatment blood. The sample's treatment: 15 Gy SBRT to primary tumor, nephrectomy 4 weeks later. Serial blood draws occurred at baseline and 2 and 4 weeks post-SBRT.

V usage is TRBV9 and J usage is TRBJ1-4; D is uncertain. The receptor comes from a woman aged 70-85 years with renal cell carcinoma. The material was blood, obtained from a patient whose treatment included radiotherapy and nephrectomy. The CDR3 region is CASSVSVNEKLFF. Here the CDR3 DNA reads TGTGCCAGCAGCGTATCAGTGAATGAAAAACTGTTTTTT.